This T cell receptor beta chain was observed in a study of T-cell reconstitution after alpha-beta-depleted transplantation in children. Looked up from germline, CDR1 is DFQATT and CDR2 is SNEGSKA (reference sequence). The V and J ends lost 0 bases and 2 bases, in that order; junction bases with no gene match: 5. This CDR3 is 15 amino acids long. Findings and limits, study-wide: T-cell counts and diversity at one year following transplant were attributed mainly to newly produced T cells.

The sample holds many counts of this clonotype. Its antigen is not identified. TCRbeta library construction was performed incorporating unique molecular identifiers. Using its own MiXCR run on the PCR reads, TCRdb lists one record per CDR3 protein. Counted here are around 800,000 distinct CDR3 sequences, about 16% occurring once; the ten biggest clones make up 5%. The chain links TRBV20-1 to TRBJ2-5; 8 nucleotides match TRBD2. The specimen comprised PBMCs, mostly from graft donor cells, sampled 360 days after TCRalphabeta/CD19-depleted stem cell transplant. The TCR sequence derives from a male patient aged 10 to 17 who had a stem cell transplant for acute lymphoblastic leukemia, so the T cells may come from the graft donor. CDR3 bases: TGCAGTGCTAGAGAGACTAGCGTTAATCAAGAGACCCAGTACTTC. Protein product: CSARETSVNQETQYF.